The 11 T cell receptor beta chains below all came from one sample that was sequenced in a study of blood T cell repertoires in COVID-19 (dated by TCRdb to 2019 to 2021). To prepare the library, the immunoSEQ multiplex PCR assay was applied. The table comes from immuneACCESS by way of TCRdb, which keeps in-frame sequences with V and J called. Part of the clones is missing from these tables; in studies checked, under half for an unresolved V gene and the rest for unknown reasons. The sample table lists 80,000 to 95,000 clones, around 81% of them with a count of one. The ten largest clonotypes hold under 5% of the sample. The sample was peripheral blood. Receptors were obtained from a man aged 80 or over with COVID-19, enrolled during active disease.

The CDR3 DNA reads TGCGCCAGCAGCTTGGGGGGAGCCCAAGCAACTTATGGCTACACCTTC. As protein: CASSLGGAQATYGYTF. The chain is built from TRBV5-1 and TRBJ1-2, with D uncertain. This CDR3 contains 16 residues. The germline V gene has CDR1 SGHRS and CDR2 YFSETQ. The ends were cut back, 0 bases at V and 5 bases at J, with 17 bases in the middle.

This chain joins TRBV15 and TRBJ2-1; 9 bases align to TRBD1. There are 15 residues in the CDR3. Germline values: CDR1 LNHNV, CDR2 YYDKDF (reference sequence). V was pared by 0 bases and J by 8 bases, with 5 bases of the junction left unmatched. The CDR3 DNA reads as TGTGCCACCAGCAGAGAAGGGACAGGGAGGGATGAGCAGTTCTTC. This encodes CATSREGTGRDEQFF.

J is TRBJ2-5 and V is TRBV5-5; D might be TRBD2 (6 bases). Trimming removed 3 bases at V and 3 bases at J, with 9 bases between. This CDR3 comprises 13 residues. Germline lookup yields CDR1 SGHKS and CDR2 YYEKEE (reference sequence). Written as DNA, the CDR3 is TGTGCCAGCAGCTACCGGGAGAAAGAGACCCAGTACTTC. Translating gives CASSYREKETQYF.

This clone has just one count. The chain couples TRBV11-2 to TRBJ1-1; D is unclear. The V end lost 6 bases, the J end lost 4 bases, and 12 bases lay between the germline ends. The CDR3 has 13 amino acids. CDR1 is SGHAT, CDR2 FQNNGV, per germline. CDR3 DNA: TGTGCCAGCAGTCTCGGGAGTCGCACTGAAGCTTTCTTT. Translating it yields CASSLGSRTEAFF.

The rearrangement joins TRBV15 to TRBJ2-5; 7 bases match TRBD1. The CDR3 runs to 12 residues. Germline V gene lookup returns CDR1 LNHNV and CDR2 YYDKDF (reference sequence). V was pared by 4 bases and J by 5 bases, with 1 base of the junction left unmatched. In DNA form, the CDR3 reads TGTGCCACCAGCACGACAGGGGAGACCCAGTACTTC. Its protein is CATSTTGETQYF.

The CDR3 coding sequence is TGTGCCAGCAGCTTAGACGGCCTAGCAACCCAGTACTTC. The encoded protein is CASSLDGLATQYF. The J gene is TRBJ2-5, the V gene TRBV11-2; possibly TRBD2 for D (5 bases). This CDR3 is built from 13 residues. The V gene lost 0 bases and the J gene lost 8 bases, with 10 bases spanning the gap. Germline-derived CDR1 and CDR2 are SGHAT and FQNNGV.

V usage is TRBV7-9 and J usage is TRBJ2-2; no firm D call. Between the trimmed V and J ends, which lost 1 base and 0 bases, there was a span of 9 bases. The CDR3 contains 16 residues. The V gene's germline CDR1 is SEHNR and CDR2 FQNEAQ (reference sequence). In nucleotides, the CDR3 is TGTGCCAGCAGCTTAGTGGCGGTCGCGAACACCGGGGAGCTGTTTTTT. This encodes CASSLVAVANTGELFF.

The chain links TRBV6-5 to TRBJ1-4; 9 positions match TRBD1. This CDR3 is 14 amino acids long. J lost 7 bases, V lost 4 bases, and 4 bases had no gene match. CDR1 is MNHEY, CDR2 SVGAGI, per germline. CDR3 DNA sequence: TGTGCCAGCAGTTTAACAGGGGGCGGTGAAAAACTGTTTTTT. As protein: CASSLTGGGEKLFF.

V usage is TRBV2 and J usage is TRBJ2-2; 8 bases align to TRBD2. This CDR3 spans 16 amino acids. Looked up from germline, CDR1 is SNHLY and CDR2 is FYNNEI. The J segment lost 5 bases and the V segment lost 3 bases, leaving 8 bases of the junction unmatched. Here the CDR3 reads CASSDFPGGPTGELFF. CDR3 bases: TGTGCCAGCAGTGACTTCCCGGGGGGGCCAACCGGGGAGCTGTTTTTT. Together with reference TRBV2 and TRBJ2-2, the CDR3 gives the full variable domain: EPEVTQTPSHQVTQMGQEVILRCVPISNHLYFYWYRQILGQKVEFLVSFYNNEISEKSEIFDDQFSVERPDGSNFTLKIRSTKLEDSAMYFCASSDFPGGPTGELFFGEGSRLTVL.

This chain joins TRBV4-1 and TRBJ1-3, with TRBD1 matching 7 bases. Per the germline V gene, CDR1 is MGHRA and CDR2 is YSYEKL. The junction had 9 bases not matched to a gene; V was cut back by 1 base and J by 3 bases. This CDR3 comprises 17 residues. This chain's CDR3 is CASSQVLGGDFGNTIYF. In nucleotides, the CDR3 is TGCGCCAGCAGCCAAGTTTTAGGGGGCGACTTTGGAAACACCATATATTTT.

The chain recombines TRBV27 with TRBJ1-3, with TRBD1 matching over 11 bases. This CDR3 is 15 amino acids long. Germline V gene lookup returns CDR1 MNHEY and CDR2 SMNVEV (reference sequence). J lost 7 bases, V lost 2 bases, and 4 bases had no gene match. Here the CDR3 reads CASSLKWDRGNTIYF. The CDR3 DNA is TGTGCCAGCAGTTTAAAGTGGGACAGGGGGAACACCATATATTTT.